This entry features one T cell receptor (beta chain) sequence. The antigen this receptor binds is unknown. No base qualities exist here, and no much larger clone lies one base off it. This sample is part of a study of T cell responses to AZD1222 COVID-19 vaccine (dated by TCRdb to about 2021). Describing the broader study: AZD1222 recipients with second doses at about 4 weeks or about 12 weeks were pooled, because spike-specific TCR depth and breadth did not differ between schedules. A total of 233 trial participants underwent TCR sequencing, of whom about 210 received two doses of AZD1222 and roughly 25 received two doses of the MenACWY control vaccine. Enrollment into the trials was organized by age into subgroups of 18-55, 56-69 and 70-plus years, and those subgroups contained approximately 160, 26 and 62 TCR-sequenced participants, respectively. Study-wide conclusions, independent of this receptor: Conclusions about previously exposed vaccinees were limited because only six AZD1222 recipients were SARS-CoV-2 seropositive at baseline. Most participants were white British and females outnumbered males, and the authors suggested that clonal diversity may have been underestimated. After two AZD1222 doses, both the breadth and the depth of spike-specific TCRs were significantly higher than at day 0 and than in MenACWY recipients. Epitopes outside the regions mutated in the B.1.351 and B.1.1.7 variants were reportedly recognized by nearly half of the unique spike-specific TCRs. In the small 56-69-year group, the increase in depth fell short of significance, most likely because of low power. CD4 TCRs associated with the vaccine covered the entire spike protein, and the dominant responses were in regions 160-218 and 743-854. Because no day 14 peak-response samples were available, repertoires were characterized only after the peak T cell response.

The CDR3 regions of human TCRbeta chains were analyzed by immunosequencing. On the study's bioinformatics: Repertoire TCRs were matched against a reference library of SARS-CoV-2-specific TCRs generated with the MIRA antigen-specificity platform. Breadth meant the fraction of unique TCRs that were SARS-CoV-2-associated, whereas depth meant the fraction of total T cells that were SARS-CoV-2-associated. Using the MIRA data, each spike-specific TCR was mapped to the spike region that the TCR reacts to and placed in a CD4 or CD8 class. Log10-transformed breadth and depth values were compared by one-way ANOVA with Sidak's multiple comparisons tests. Held by TCRdb, this immuneACCESS table contains in-frame sequences only and omits some clones. Under half of the omission traces to an unresolved V gene where checked; the cause of the rest is unknown. Clonal size and the V and J genes are those of that table, whereas D and trimming came from the DNA. For this sample there are about 100,000 clones; around 89% appear just once. The ten largest clones capture 5.5% to 8% of the sample.

The CDR3 sequence holds 13 residues, the cysteine and phenylalanine included. Just CDR3 DNA is preserved here, 39 bases in frame from base 1. The V end loses 2 bases and the J end loses 2 bases, and a stretch of 7 bases separates them. In the germline V gene, CDR1 corresponds to MDHEN and CDR2 to SYDVKM. The time point label for this specimen denotes: baseline before first vaccination. Vaccinee samples were obtained from the UK trials COV001 and COV002, which included a single-blind randomized controlled phase 2/3 trial of AZD1222 (ChAdOx1 nCoV-19) in healthy adults. For TCRbeta chain sequencing, PBMC samples were collected from trial participants at day 0 and at day 28 after the second dose.

The material sequenced was peripheral blood, taken on day 0 of AZD1222 vaccination. The receptor's source is an adult in good health. The chain links TRBV28 with TRBJ2-7; the D gene identity is not certain. The CDR3 is CASSLKGPYEQYF. At the DNA level, the sequence is TGTGCCAGCAGTTTAAAAGGGCCCTACGAGCAGTACTTC. Outside the CDR3, residues come from the reference TRBV28 and TRBJ2-7 proteins, so the full variable domain is: DVKVTQSSRYLVKRTGEKVFLECVQDMDHENMFWYRQDPGLGLRLIYFSYDVKMKEKGDIPEGYSVSREKKERFSLILESASTNQTSMYLCASSLKGPYEQYFGPGTRLTVT.